The TCR beta chain described here comes from a study of post-analysis software for immune sequencing data. Study observations and caveats: The normalized Chao1 diversity of multiple sclerosis patients was significantly lower than that of controls.

On this clonotype itself: No antigen is known for it.

Unique molecular identifiers were built into the TCR beta cDNA libraries. T cells numbering roughly 1 to 10 million gave rise to 400,000 to 550,000 cDNA molecules. TCRdb used MiXCR to reprocess the PCR reads, holding one entry per CDR3 protein. The sample shows roughly 400,000 distinct CDR3 sequences, more than 30% of them seen only once. This sequence was found in a girl aged 2-10 years with multiple sclerosis. The specimen was blood.

The CDR3 here is CSARRGLGGAYNEQFF. The CDR3 bases are TGCAGTGCTAGGCGGGGGCTGGGGGGGGCCTACAATGAGCAGTTCTTC. The chain joins TRBV20-1 to TRBJ2-1, with a possible D match to TRBD2 (7 bases). V was pared by 3 bases and J by 2 bases, with 17 bases between. This CDR3 is 16 amino acids long. CDR1 is DFQATT, CDR2 SNEGSKA, per germline (reference sequence).